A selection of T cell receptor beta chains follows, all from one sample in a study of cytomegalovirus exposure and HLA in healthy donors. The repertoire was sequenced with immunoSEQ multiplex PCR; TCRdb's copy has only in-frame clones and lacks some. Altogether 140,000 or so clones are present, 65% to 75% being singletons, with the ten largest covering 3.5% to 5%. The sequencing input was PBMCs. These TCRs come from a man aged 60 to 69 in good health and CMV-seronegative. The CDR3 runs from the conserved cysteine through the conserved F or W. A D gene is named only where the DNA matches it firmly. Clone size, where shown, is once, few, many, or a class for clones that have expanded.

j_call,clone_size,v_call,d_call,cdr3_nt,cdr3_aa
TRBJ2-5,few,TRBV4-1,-,TGCGCCAGCAGCCAATTCGCAGGATCCCAGACCCAGTACTTC,CASSQFAGSQTQYF
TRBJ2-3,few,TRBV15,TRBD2,TGTGCCACCAGGGGCGGGGGGTCCACAGATACGCAGTATTTT,CATRGGGSTDTQYF
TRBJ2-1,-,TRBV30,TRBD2,TGTGCCTGGAGAAGACTAGCAATTTCCTACAATGAGCAGTTCTTC,CAWRRLAISYNEQFF
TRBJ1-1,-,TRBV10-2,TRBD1,TGCGCCAGCAGGGACAGGGGTAGGGACACTGAAGCTTTCTTT,CASRDRGRDTEAFF
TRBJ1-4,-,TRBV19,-,TGTGCCAGTAGTATAGGCCTCAGGGGCCCGAATGAAAAACTGTTTTTT,CASSIGLRGPNEKLFF
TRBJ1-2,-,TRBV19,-,TGTGCCAGTAGTTCCCCGGCGGGTGGGCCCTACGATGGCTACACCTTC,CASSSPAGGPYDGYTF
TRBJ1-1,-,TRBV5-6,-,TGTGCCAGCAGCTTGGTCATCGCGAGGGTTTCAAACACTGAAGCTTTCTTT,CASSLVIARVSNTEAFF
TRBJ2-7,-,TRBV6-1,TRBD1,TGTGCCAGCAGCCTGGGACAGGGCACCTACGAGCAGTACTTC,CASSLGQGTYEQYF
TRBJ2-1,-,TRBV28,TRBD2,TGTGCCAGCAGTTCTCGGACTAGCGTCTACAATGAGCAGTTCTTC,CASSSRTSVYNEQFF
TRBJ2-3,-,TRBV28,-,TGTGCCAGCAGTTCCCCTTCGGGGGAGAAAGATACGCAGTATTTT,CASSSPSGEKDTQYF
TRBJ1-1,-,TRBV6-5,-,TGTGCCAGCAGTACCTACAGGTCCTCGAACACTGAAGCTTTCTTT,CASSTYRSSNTEAFF
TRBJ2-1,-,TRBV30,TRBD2,TGTGCCTGGAGAACTACCGGGACTAGCGGGAGGCTCACCCCCAATGAGCAGTTCTTC,CAWRTTGTSGRLTPNEQFF
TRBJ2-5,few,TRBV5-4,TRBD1,TGTGCCAGCAGCTCTTACCGGGGGACAGGGGGAGAGACCCAGTACTTC,CASSSYRGTGGETQYF
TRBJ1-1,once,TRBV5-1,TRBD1,TGCGCCAGCAGCTTGGACAGGGGGAACACTGAAGCTTTCTTT,CASSLDRGNTEAFF
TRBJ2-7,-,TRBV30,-,TGTGCCTGGAGCGGGTACAGGGCAGGACTTGGCTACGAGCAGTACTTC,CAWSGYRAGLGYEQYF
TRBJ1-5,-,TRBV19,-,TGTGCCAGTACGGGTCCCAATCAGCCCCAGCATTTT,CASTGPNQPQHF
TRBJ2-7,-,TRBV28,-,TGTGCCAGTGGGGAGTACGGGAAAAGCTCCTACGAGCAGTACTTC,CASGEYGKSSYEQYF
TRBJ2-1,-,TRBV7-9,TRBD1,TGTGCCAGCAGCCGTCCCGGGACAGGGAACGATGAGCAGTTCTTC,CASSRPGTGNDEQFF
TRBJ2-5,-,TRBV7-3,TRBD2,TGTGCCAGCAGCCCGAAAGCGGGAGGGCAAGAGACCCAGTACTTC,CASSPKAGGQETQYF
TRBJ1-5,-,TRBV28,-,TGTGCCAGCAGTTTACCCCAGGGTGGTAGCAATCAGCCCCAGCATTTT,CASSLPQGGSNQPQHF
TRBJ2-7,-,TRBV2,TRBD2,TGTGCCAGTCAGCACTCTTCTAGCGGGAGGAACGAGCAGTACTTC,CASQHSSSGRNEQYF
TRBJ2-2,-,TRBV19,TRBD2,TGTGCCAGTAACCGGGGGGGGATCGAGAACACCGGGGAGCTGTTTTTT,CASNRGGIENTGELFF
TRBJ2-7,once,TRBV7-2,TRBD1,TGTGCCAGCAGCCAGGACAGGGAATACGAGCAGTACTTC,CASSQDREYEQYF
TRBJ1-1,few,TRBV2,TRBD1,TGTGCCAGCAGAACAGGGGTAACGAACACTGAAGCTTTCTTT,CASRTGVTNTEAFF